This TCR beta chain was profiled in a study of a mutant IDH1 vaccine in newly diagnosed glioma. Notes on this clone: The target antigen is unknown.

TCRdb keeps only in-frame clones here, not all; method: immunoSEQ multiplex PCR. The sample records around 56,000 clones, 81% being singletons. Indicated time point: week 23, last vaccination. Every vaccination contained 300 ug of the mutant IDH1 20-mer peptide and was paired with topical imiquimod. CDR1 LNHDA and CDR2 SQIVND come from the germline V gene (reference sequence). The V segment lost 8 bases and the J segment 7 bases; nucleotides outside the gene matches: 11. The CDR3 consists of 14 residues. The sequence was obtained from a woman between 40 and 50 years old with glioma. Some clones in this sample may be carry-over from other donors' samples. Specimen: PBMCs, collected from a glioma patient whose treatment included an IDH1 peptide vaccine. The J gene is TRBJ1-2, the V gene TRBV19; TRBD1 agrees at 9 bases. In DNA form, the CDR3 reads TGTGCCAGTGTCCTAGGGACAGGGATGGGTGGCTACACCTTC. Protein sequence: CASVLGTGMGGYTF.